A single sample is the source of the 2 T cell receptor beta chains below, sequenced in a study of control samples from healthy donors and cancer patients (dated by TCRdb to 2020 to 2021). The library was obtained by the immunoSEQ multiplex PCR assay. In TCRdb, the immuneACCESS table is reduced to in-frame sequences with V and J assigned. These tables do not hold every clone; where another copy was compared, an unresolved V gene accounts for under half, and the others remain unexplained. The sample contains about 84,000 clones, roughly 82% of them found a single time. 11% of the sample belongs to the ten largest clones. The sequencing input was PBMCs. Receptors were obtained from a man in his fifties or sixties with head and neck cancer.

The rearrangement joins TRBV30 to TRBJ2-2; weak D call: TRBD1 (5 bases). V was trimmed by 3 bases and J by 6 bases, leaving 5 bases between them. The CDR3 is made up of 11 amino acids. From germline, CDR1 is GTSNPN and CDR2 SVGIG (reference sequence). CDR3 loop: CAWRGAGELFF. The CDR3 nucleotides are TGTGCCTGGAGAGGGGCCGGGGAGCTGTTTTTT.

V gene TRBV10-2 combines with J gene TRBJ2-5; D remains ambiguous. The CDR3 is made up of 13 amino acids. V shed 4 bases and J shed 0 bases, with 6 bases lying between them. Germline V gene sequence: CDR1 WSHSY, CDR2 SAAADI. CDR3 in DNA: TGCGCCAGCAGTGGGCAGTACCAAGAGACCCAGTACTTC. Its protein product is CASSGQYQETQYF.